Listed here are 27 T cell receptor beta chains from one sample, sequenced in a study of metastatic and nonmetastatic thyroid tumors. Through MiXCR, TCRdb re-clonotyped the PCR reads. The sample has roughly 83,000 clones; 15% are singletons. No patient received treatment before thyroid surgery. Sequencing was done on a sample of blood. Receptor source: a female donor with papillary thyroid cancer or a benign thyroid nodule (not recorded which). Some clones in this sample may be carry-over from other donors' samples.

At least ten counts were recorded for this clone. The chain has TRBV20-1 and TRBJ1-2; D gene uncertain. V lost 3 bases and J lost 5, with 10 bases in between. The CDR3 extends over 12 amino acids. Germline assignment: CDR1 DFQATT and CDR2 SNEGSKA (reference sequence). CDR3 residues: CSASALGYGYTF. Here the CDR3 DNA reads TGCAGTGCTAGTGCCCTGGGTTATGGCTACACCTTC.

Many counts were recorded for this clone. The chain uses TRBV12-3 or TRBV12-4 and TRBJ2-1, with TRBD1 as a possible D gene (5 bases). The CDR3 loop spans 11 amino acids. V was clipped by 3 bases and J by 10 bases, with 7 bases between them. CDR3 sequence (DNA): TGTGCCAGCAGTTTTCCAGGGGAGCAGTTCTTC. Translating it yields CASSFPGEQFF.

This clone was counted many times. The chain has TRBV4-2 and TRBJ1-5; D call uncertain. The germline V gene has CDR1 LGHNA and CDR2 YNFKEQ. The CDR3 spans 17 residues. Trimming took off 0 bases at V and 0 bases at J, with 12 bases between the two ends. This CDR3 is CASSQDWSGYSNQPQHF. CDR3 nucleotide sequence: TGTGCCAGCAGCCAAGATTGGTCAGGATATAGCAATCAGCCCCAGCATTTT.

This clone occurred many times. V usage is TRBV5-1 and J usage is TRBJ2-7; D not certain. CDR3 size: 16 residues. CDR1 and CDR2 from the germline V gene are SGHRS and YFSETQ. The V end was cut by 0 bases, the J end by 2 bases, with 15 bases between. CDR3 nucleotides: TGCGCCAGCAGCTTGGCGCTTTCCAGTCCCCCCTACGAGCAGTACTTC. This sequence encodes CASSLALSSPPYEQYF.

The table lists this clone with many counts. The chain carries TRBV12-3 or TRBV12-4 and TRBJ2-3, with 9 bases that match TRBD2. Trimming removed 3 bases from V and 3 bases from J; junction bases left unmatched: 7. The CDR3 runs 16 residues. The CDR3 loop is CASSLGRGGFTDTQYF. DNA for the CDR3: TGTGCCAGCAGTTTGGGGCGGGGGGGCTTTACAGATACGCAGTATTTT.

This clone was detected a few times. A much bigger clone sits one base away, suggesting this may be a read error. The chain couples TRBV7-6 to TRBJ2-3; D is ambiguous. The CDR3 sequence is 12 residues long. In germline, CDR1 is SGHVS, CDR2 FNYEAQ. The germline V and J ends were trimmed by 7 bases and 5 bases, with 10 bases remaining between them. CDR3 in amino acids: CASISTGDTQYF. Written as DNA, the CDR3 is TGTGCCAGCATCTCCACGGGAGATACGCAGTATTTT.

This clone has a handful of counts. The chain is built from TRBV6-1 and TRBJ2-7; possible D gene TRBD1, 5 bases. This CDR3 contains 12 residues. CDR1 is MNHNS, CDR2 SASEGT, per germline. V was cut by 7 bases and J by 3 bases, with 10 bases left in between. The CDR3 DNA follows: TGTGCCAGCATCACCCAGGGCTACGAGCAGTACTTC. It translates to CASITQGYEQYF.

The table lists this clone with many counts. Written as DNA, the CDR3 is TGTGCCAGCAGCTTAGGGTGGGAAGGGGGACAGGGTAATCGAGAGACCCAGTACTTC. This codes for CASSLGWEGGQGNRETQYF. This sequence joins TRBV11-1 and TRBJ2-5; 9 positions agree with TRBD1. After removal of 1 base from V and 4 bases from J, the junction contained 16 bases not matched to a gene. The CDR3 loop spans 19 amino acids. Looked up from germline, CDR1 is SGHAT and CDR2 is FQDESV (reference sequence).

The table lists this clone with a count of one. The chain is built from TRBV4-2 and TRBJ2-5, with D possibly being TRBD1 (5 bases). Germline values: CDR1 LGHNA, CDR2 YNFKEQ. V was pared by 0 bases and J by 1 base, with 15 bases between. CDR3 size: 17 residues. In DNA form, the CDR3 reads TGTGCCAGCAGCCAAGATCCCAGCGTGGGGCTCCAAGAGACCCAGTACTTC. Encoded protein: CASSQDPSVGLQETQYF.

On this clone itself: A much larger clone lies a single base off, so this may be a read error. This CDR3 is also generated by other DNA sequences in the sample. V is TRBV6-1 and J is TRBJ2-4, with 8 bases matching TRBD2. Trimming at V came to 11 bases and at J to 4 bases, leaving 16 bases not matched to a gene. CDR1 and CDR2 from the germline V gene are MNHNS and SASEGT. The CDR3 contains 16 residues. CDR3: CALGGEAGAAKNIQYF. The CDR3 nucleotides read TGTGCCCTCGGTGGGGAAGCGGGGGCCGCAAAAAACATTCAGTACTTC.

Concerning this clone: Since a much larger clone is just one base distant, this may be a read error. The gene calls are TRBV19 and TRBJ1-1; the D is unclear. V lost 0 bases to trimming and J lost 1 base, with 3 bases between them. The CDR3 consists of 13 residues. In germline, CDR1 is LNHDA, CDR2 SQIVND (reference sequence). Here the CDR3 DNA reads TGTGCCAGTAGTATAGACCAGAACACTGAAGCTTTCTTT. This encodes CASSIDQNTEAFF.

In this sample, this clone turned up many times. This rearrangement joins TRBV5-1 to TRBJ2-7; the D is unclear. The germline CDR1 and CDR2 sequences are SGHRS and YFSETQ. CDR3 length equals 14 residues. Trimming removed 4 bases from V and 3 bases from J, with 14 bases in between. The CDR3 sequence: CASSLTSQIYEQYF. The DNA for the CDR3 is TGCGCCAGCAGCCTCACATCTCAAATCTACGAGCAGTACTTC.

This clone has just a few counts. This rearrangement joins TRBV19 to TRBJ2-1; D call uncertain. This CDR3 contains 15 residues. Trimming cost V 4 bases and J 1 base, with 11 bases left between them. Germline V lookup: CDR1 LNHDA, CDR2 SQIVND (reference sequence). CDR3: CASSRLSESYNEQFF. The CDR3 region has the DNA TGTGCCAGTAGTAGGCTCTCAGAGTCCTACAATGAGCAGTTCTTC.

CDR3 sequence reads: CASSPGGARKKGYRYGYTF. The CDR3 DNA follows: TGTGCCAGCTCACCAGGAGGGGCACGAAAGAAGGGATATCGATATGGCTACACCTTC. The chain joins TRBV18 to TRBJ1-2, with D perhaps TRBD1 (5 bases). Germline assignment: CDR1 KGHSH and CDR2 LQKENI. Trimming removed 2 bases at V and 5 bases at J, with 27 bases between. CDR3 length: 19 amino acids.

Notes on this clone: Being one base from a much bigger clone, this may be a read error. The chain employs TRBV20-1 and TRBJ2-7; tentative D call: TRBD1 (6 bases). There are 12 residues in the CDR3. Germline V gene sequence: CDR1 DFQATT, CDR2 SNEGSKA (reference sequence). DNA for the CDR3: TGCAGTGCTGAAACAGGGCTGTACGATCAGTACTTC. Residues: CSAETGLYDQYF.

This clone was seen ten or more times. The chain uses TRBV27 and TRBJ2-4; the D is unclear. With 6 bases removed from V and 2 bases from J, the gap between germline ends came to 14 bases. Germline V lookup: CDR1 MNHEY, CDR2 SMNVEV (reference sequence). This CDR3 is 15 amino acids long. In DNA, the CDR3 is TGTGCCAGCAGAACTCGCTTAGACCCCAAAAACATTCAGTACTTC. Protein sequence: CASRTRLDPKNIQYF.

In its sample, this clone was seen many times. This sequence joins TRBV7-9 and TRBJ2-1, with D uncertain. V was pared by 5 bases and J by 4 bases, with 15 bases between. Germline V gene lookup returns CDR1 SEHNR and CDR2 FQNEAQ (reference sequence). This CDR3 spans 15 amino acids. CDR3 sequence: CASSGPPYPYNEQFF. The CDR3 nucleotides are TGTGCCAGCAGCGGACCCCCCTACCCTTACAATGAGCAGTTCTTC.

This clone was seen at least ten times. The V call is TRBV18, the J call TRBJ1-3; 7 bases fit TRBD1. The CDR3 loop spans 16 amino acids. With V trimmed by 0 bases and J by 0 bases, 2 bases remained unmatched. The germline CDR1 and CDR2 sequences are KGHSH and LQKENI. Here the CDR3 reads CASSPPGQYSGNTIYF. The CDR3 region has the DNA TGTGCCAGCTCACCACCGGGACAGTACTCTGGAAACACCATATATTTT.

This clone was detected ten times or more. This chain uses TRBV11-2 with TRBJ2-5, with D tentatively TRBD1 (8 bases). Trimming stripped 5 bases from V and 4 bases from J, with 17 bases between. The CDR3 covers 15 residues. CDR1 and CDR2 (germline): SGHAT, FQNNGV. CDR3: CASSPGGQGVETQYF. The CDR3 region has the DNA TGTGCCAGCAGCCCGGGAGGACAGGGTGTAGAGACCCAGTACTTC.

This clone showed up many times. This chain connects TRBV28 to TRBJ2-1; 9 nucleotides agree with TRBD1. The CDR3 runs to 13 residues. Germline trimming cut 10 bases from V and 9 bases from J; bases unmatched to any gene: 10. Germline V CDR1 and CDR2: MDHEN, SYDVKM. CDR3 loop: CATEGQGFVEQFF. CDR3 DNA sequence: TGTGCCACCGAGGGACAGGGTTTTGTTGAGCAGTTCTTC.

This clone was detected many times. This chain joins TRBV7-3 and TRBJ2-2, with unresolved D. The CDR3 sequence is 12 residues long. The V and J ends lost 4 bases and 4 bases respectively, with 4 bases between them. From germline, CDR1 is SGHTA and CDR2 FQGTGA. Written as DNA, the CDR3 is TGTGCCAGCAGCTCGATCACCGGGGAGCTGTTTTTT. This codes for CASSSITGELFF.

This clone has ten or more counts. DNA of the CDR3: TGCAGTGCTAGTGGGGCCGGGACAGGGAGTGGCAATGAGCAGTTCTTC. Protein: CSASGAGTGSGNEQFF. The rearrangement links TRBV20-1 to TRBJ2-1; 9 positions agree with TRBD1. V lost 3 bases to trimming and J lost 6 bases; unmatched junction nucleotides: 12. CDR3 length: 16 residues. CDR1 and CDR2 (germline): DFQATT, SNEGSKA (reference sequence).

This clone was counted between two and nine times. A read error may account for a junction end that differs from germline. The CDR3 DNA reads TGTTCCAGCATCCGTAAACCGGGACAATTCTACGAGCAGTACTTC. It encodes CSSIRKPGQFYEQYF. This chain links TRBV6-1 with TRBJ2-7; possible D gene TRBD1, 6 bases. CDR1 is MNHNS and CDR2 is SASEGT in the germline V gene. This CDR3 comprises 15 residues.

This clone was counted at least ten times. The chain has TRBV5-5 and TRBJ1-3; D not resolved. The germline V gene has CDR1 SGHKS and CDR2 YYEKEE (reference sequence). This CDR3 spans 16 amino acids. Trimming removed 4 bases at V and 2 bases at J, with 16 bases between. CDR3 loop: CASSPPRTTPGNTIYF. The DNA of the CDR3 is TGTGCCAGCAGCCCTCCACGGACTACGCCTGGAAACACCATATATTTT.

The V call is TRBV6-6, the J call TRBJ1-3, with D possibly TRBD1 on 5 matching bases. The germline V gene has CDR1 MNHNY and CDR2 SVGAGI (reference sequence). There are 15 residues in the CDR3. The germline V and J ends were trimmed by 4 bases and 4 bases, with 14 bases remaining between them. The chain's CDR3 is CASSCSGVSGNTIYF. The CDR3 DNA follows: TGTGCCAGCAGTTGCTCGGGGGTATCGGGAAACACCATATATTTT.

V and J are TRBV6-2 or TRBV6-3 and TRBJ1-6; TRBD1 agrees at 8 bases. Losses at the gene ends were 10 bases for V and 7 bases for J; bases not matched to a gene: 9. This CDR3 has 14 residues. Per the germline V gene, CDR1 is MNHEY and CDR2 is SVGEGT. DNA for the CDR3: TGTGCCAACAAAGGGACAGGTAACAATTCACCCCTCCACTTT. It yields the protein CANKGTGNNSPLHF.

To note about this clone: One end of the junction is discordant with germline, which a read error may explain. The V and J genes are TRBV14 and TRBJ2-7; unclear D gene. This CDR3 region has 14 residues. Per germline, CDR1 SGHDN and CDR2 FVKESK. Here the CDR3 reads CAGSQGPTYYEQYF. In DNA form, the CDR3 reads TGTGCCGGCAGCCAAGGACCAACATACTACGAGCAGTACTTC.